Shown below are 4 T cell receptor beta chains from a single sample sequenced in a study of shared clonotypes between healthy human individuals. This table comes from immunoSEQ multiplex PCR, and its TCRdb copy is limited to in-frame clones, with some not included. The sample contains 2 million to 2.5 million clones, just under 95% of which appear only once. Sequencing input: naive CD4+ T cells from PBMCs. Subset here: CD45RA+ positively selected. The receptors shown here come from a man aged 18 to 29 in good health. Some clones in this sample may be carry-over from other donors' samples.

The chain joins TRBV19 to TRBJ1-3; D is unresolved. The CDR3 is 16 amino acids. Trimming took 1 base from V and 0 from J, leaving 10 bases between them. Germline V gene data show CDR1 as LNHDA and CDR2 as SQIVND (reference sequence). The CDR3 loop reads CASSIASAVSGNTIYF. Here the CDR3 DNA reads TGTGCCAGTAGTATAGCCTCAGCTGTCTCTGGAAACACCATATATTTT.

The V call is TRBV19, the J call TRBJ1-4; D is uncertain. The CDR3 has 14 residues. Germline CDR1 is LNHDA and CDR2 is SQIVND (reference sequence). The V gene lost 5 bases and the J gene lost 13 bases, with 20 bases spanning the gap. The CDR3 bases are TGTGCCAGTAGTCTGGAGGCAGGCGTCACCAGACTGTTTTTT. Its protein is CASSLEAGVTRLFF.

The chain employs TRBV19 and TRBJ2-1, with D perhaps TRBD2 (5 bases). Per the germline V gene, CDR1 is LNHDA and CDR2 is SQIVND (reference sequence). This CDR3 comprises 13 residues. V lost 7 bases and J 3 bases, leaving 10 bases between the germline ends. The CDR3 is CASKASIYNEQFF. For the CDR3, the DNA is TGTGCCAGTAAGGCTAGCATCTACAATGAGCAGTTCTTC.

The chain recombines TRBV18 with TRBJ2-3; D is unclear. Germline CDR1 KGHSH, CDR2 LQKENI. The CDR3 has 13 amino acids. V lost 2 bases, J lost 3 bases, and 6 bases lay in between. The CDR3, as DNA: TGTGCCAGCTCACCAGTCACTACAGATACGCAGTATTTT. Its protein is CASSPVTTDTQYF.